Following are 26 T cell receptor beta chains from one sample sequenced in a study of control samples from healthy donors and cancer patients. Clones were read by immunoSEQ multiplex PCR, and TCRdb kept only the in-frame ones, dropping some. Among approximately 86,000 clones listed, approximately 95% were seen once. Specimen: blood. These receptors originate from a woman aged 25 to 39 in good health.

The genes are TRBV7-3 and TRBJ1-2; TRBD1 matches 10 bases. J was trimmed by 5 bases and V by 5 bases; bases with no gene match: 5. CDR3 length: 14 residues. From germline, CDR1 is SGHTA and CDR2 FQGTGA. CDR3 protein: CASSQGTGDYGYTF. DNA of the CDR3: TGTGCCAGCAGCCAGGGGACAGGGGATTATGGCTACACCTTC.

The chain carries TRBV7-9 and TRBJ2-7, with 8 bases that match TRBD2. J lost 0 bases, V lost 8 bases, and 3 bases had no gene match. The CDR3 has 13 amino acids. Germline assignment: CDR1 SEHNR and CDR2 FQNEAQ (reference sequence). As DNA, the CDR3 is TGTGCCAGCCGGGGGGGATCCTCCTACGAGCAGTACTTC. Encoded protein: CASRGGSSYEQYF. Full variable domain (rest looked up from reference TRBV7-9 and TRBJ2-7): DTGVSQNPRHKITKRGQNVTFRCDPISEHNRLYWYRQTLGQGPEFLTYFQNEAQLEKSRLLSDRFSAERPKGSFSTLEIQRTEQGDSAMYLCASRGGSSYEQYFGPGTRLTVT.

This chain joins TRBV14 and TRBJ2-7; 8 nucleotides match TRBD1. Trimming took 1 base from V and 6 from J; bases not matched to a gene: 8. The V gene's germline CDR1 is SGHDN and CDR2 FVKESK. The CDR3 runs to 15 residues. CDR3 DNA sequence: TGTGCCAGCAGCCAAGCAGGGGGCGCAGGTATCGAGCAGTACTTC. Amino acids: CASSQAGGAGIEQYF.

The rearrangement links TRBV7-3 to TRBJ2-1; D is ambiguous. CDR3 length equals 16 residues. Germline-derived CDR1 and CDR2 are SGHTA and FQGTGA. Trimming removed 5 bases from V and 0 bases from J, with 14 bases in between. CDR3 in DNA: TGTGCCAGCAGCCCAACGGGCGGTCGCTCCTACAATGAGCAGTTCTTC. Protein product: CASSPTGGRSYNEQFF.

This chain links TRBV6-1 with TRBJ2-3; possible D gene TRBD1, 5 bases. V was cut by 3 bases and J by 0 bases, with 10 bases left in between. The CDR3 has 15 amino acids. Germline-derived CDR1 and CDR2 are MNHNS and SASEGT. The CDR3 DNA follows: TGTGCCAGCAGTGATCAGGGCCTAAGCACAGATACGCAGTATTTT. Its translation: CASSDQGLSTDTQYF.

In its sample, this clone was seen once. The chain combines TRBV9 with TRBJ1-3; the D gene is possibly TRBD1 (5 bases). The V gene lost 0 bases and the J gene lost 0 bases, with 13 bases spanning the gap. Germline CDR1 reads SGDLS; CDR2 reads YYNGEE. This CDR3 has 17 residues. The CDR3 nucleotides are TGTGCCAGCAGCGTAGCCGGACACCCGTACTCTGGAAACACCATATATTTT. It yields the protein CASSVAGHPYSGNTIYF.

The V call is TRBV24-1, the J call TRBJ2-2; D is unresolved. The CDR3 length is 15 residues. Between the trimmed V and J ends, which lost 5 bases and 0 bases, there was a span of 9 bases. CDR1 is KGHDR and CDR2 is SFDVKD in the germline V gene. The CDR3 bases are TGTGCCACCAGTGGAACAAGGGCGAACACCGGGGAGCTGTTTTTT. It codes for CATSGTRANTGELFF.

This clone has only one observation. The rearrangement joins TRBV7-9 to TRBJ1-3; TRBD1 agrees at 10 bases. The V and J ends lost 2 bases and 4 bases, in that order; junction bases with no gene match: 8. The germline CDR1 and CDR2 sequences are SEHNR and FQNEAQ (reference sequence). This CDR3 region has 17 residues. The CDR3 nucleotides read TGTGCCAGCAGCTTAAAAGGGACAGGGGTCCCAGGAAACACCATATATTTT. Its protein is CASSLKGTGVPGNTIYF.

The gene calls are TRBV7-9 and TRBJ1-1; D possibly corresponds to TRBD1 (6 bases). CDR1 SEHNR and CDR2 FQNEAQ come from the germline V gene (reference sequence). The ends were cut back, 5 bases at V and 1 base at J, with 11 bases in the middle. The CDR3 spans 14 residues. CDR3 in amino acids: CASSPGEWNTEAFF. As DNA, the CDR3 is TGTGCCAGCAGCCCAGGGGAATGGAACACTGAAGCTTTCTTT.

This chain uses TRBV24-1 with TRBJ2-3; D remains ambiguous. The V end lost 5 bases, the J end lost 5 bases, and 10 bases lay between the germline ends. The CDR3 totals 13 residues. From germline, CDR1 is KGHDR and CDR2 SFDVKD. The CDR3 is CATSATKVDTQYF. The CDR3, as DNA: TGTGCCACCAGTGCCACTAAGGTAGATACGCAGTATTTT.

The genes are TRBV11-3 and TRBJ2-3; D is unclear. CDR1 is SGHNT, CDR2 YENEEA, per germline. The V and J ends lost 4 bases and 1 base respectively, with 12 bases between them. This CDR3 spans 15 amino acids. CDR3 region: CASSSPGAGTDTQYF. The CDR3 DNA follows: TGTGCCAGCAGCTCCCCGGGCGCGGGCACAGATACGCAGTATTTT. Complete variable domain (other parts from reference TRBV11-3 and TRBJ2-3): EAGVVQSPRYKIIEKKQPVAFWCNPISGHNTLYWYLQNLGQGPELLIRYENEEAVDDSQLPKDRFSAERLKGVDSTLKIQPAELGDSAVYLCASSSPGAGTDTQYFGPGTRLTVL.

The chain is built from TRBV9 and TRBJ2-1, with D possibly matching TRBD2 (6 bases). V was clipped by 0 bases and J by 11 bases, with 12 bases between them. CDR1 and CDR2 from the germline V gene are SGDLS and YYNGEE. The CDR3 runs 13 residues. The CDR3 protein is CASSVVVAGKQFF. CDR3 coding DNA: TGTGCCAGCAGCGTAGTGGTTGCGGGAAAGCAGTTCTTC.

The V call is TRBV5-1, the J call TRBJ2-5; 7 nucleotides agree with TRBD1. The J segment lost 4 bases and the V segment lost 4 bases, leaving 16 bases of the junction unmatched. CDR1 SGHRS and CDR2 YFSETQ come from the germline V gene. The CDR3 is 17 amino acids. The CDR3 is CASSPREGHRGGETQYF. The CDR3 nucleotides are TGCGCCAGCAGCCCGCGAGAGGGGCACAGGGGTGGAGAGACCCAGTACTTC.

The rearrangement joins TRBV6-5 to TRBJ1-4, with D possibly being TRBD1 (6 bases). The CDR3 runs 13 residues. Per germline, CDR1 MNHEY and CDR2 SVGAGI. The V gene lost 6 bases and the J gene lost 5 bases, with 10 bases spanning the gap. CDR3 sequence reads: CASRTGQNEKLFF. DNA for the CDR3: TGTGCCAGCAGGACAGGACAAAATGAAAAACTGTTTTTT.

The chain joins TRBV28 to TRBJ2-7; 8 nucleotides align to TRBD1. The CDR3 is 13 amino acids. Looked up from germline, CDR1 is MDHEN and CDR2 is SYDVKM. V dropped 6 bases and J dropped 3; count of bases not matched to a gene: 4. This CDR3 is CASRPGQGYEQYF. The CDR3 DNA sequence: TGTGCCAGCAGACCCGGACAGGGCTACGAGCAGTACTTC.

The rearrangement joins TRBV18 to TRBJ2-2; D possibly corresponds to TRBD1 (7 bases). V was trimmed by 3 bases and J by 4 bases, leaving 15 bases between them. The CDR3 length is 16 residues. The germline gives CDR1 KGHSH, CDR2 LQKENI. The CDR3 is CASSPRTQGGTGELFF. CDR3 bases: TGTGCCAGCTCACCCCGGACTCAGGGGGGCACCGGGGAGCTGTTTTTT.

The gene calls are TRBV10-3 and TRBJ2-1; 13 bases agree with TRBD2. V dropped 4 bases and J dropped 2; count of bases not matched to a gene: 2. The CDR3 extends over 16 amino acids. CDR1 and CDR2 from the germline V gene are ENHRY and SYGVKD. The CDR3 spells CAISGGTSGAYNEQFF. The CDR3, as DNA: TGTGCCATCAGTGGTGGGACTAGCGGGGCCTACAATGAGCAGTTCTTC.

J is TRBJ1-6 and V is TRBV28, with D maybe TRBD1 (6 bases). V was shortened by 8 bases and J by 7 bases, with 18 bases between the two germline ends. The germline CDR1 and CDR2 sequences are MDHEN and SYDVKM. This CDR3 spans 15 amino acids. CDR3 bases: TGTGCCAGCGGTTCTCCGGGACAAGGCAATTCACCCCTCCACTTT. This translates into CASGSPGQGNSPLHF. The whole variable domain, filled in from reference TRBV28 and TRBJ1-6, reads DVKVTQSSRYLVKRTGEKVFLECVQDMDHENMFWYRQDPGLGLRLIYFSYDVKMKEKGDIPEGYSVSREKKERFSLILESASTNQTSMYLCASGSPGQGNSPLHFGNGTRLTVT.

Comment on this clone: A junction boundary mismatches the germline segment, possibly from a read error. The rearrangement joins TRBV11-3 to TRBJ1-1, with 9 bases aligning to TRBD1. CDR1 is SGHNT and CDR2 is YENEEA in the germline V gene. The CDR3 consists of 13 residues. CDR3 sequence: CAGSLTGGTEAFF. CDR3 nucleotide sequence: TGTGCCGGCAGCTTGACAGGGGGCACTGAAGCTTTCTTT. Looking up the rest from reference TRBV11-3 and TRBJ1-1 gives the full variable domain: EAGVVQSPRYKIIEKKQPVAFWCNPISGHNTLYWYLQNLGQGPELLIRYENEEAVDDSQLPKDRFSAERLKGVDSTLKIQPAELGDSAVYLCAGSLTGGTEAFFGQGTRLTVV.

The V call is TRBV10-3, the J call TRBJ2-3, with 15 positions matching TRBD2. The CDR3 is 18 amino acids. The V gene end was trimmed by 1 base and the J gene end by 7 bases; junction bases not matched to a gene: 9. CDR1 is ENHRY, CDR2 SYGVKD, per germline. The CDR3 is CAISELWTSGRGTNTQYF. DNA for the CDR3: TGTGCCATCAGTGAGTTATGGACTAGCGGGAGGGGCACGAATACGCAGTATTTT.

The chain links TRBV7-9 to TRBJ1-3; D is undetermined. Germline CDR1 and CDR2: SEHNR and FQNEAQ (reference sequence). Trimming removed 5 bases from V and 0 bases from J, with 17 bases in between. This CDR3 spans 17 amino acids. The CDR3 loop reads CASSRGNRKDSGNTIYF. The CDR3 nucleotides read TGTGCCAGCAGCCGTGGGAATCGGAAGGACTCTGGAAACACCATATATTTT.

The CDR3 is CASSLQGSVSNQPQHF. In nucleotides, the CDR3 is TGTGCCAGCAGCTTGCAGGGGTCAGTTAGCAATCAGCCCCAGCATTTT. The chain employs TRBV5-6 and TRBJ1-5, with TRBD1 as a possible D gene (6 bases). V lost 1 base to trimming and J lost 0 bases, with 11 bases between them. The CDR3 length is 16 residues. Germline lookup yields CDR1 SGHDT and CDR2 YYEEEE. Supplemented by reference TRBV5-6 and TRBJ1-5, the full variable domain reads DAGVTQSPTHLIKTRGQQVTLRCSPKSGHDTVSWYQQALGQGPQFIFQYYEEEERQRGNFPDRFSGHQFPNYSSELNVNALLLGDSALYLCASSLQGSVSNQPQHFGDGTRLSIL.

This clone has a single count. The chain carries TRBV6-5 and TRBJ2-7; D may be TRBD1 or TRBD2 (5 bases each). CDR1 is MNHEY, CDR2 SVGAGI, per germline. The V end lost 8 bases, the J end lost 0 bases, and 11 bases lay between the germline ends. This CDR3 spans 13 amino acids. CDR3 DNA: TGTGCCAGCCGGGACGCCAGCTCCTACGAGCAGTACTTC. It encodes CASRDASSYEQYF.

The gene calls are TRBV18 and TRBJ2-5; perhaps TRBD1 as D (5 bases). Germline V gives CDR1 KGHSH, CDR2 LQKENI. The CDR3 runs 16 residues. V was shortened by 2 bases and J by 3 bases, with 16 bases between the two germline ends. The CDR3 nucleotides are TGTGCCAGCTCACCAATAGGGCAGGGTGGAGAAGAGACCCAGTACTTC. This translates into CASSPIGQGGEETQYF.

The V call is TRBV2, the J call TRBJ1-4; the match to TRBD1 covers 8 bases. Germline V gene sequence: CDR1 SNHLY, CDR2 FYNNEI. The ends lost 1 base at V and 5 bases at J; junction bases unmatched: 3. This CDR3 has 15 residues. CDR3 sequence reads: CASSEVDRGNEKLFF. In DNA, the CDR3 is TGTGCCAGCAGTGAAGTCGACAGGGGAAATGAAAAACTGTTTTTT.

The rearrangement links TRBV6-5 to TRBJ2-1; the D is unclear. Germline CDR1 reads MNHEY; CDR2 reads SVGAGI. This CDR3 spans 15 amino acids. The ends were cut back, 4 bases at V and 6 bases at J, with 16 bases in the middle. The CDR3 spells CASSSAGLEGNEQFF. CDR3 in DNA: TGTGCCAGCAGTTCCGCTGGGCTAGAAGGCAATGAGCAGTTCTTC.